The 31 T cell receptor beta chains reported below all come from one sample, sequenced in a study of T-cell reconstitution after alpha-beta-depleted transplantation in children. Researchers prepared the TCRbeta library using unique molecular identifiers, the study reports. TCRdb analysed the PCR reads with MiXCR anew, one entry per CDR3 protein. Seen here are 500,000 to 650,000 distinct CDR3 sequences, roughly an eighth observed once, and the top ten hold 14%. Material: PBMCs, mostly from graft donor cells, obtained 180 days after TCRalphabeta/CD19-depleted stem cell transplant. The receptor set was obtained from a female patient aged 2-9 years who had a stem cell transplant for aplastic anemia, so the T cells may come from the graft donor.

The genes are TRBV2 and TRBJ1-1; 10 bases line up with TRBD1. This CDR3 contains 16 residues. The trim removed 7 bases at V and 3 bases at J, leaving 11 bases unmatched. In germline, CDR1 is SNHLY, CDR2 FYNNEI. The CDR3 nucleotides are TGTGCCAGCATTGCGGACAGGGGGGAATCGGACACTGAAGCTTTCTTT. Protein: CASIADRGESDTEAFF.

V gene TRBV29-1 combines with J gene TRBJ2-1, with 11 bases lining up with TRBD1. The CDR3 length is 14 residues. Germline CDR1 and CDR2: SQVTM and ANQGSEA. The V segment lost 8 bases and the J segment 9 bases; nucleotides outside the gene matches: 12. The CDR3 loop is CSSTGDRGIGEQFF. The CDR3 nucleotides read TGCAGCTCGACCGGGGACAGGGGGATCGGTGAGCAGTTCTTC.

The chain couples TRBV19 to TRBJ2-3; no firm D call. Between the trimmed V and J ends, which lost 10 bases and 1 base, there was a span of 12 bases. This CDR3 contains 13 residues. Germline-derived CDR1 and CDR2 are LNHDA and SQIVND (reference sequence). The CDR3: CATSIIRTDTQYF. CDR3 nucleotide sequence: TGTGCCACCAGTATCATTCGCACAGATACGCAGTATTTT.

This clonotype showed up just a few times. The CDR3 protein is CATETEPYSGNTIYF. Here the CDR3 DNA reads TGTGCCACCGAGACAGAGCCCTACTCTGGAAACACCATATATTTT. The chain is built from TRBV15 and TRBJ1-3; D is possibly TRBD1 (5 bases). CDR3 size: 15 residues. Trimming took off 8 bases at V and 0 bases at J, with 14 bases between the two ends. CDR1 is LNHNV, CDR2 YYDKDF, per germline (reference sequence).

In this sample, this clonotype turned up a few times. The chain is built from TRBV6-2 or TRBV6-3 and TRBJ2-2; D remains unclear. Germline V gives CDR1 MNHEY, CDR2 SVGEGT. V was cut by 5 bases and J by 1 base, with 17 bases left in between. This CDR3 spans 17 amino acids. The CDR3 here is CASSRENPLLNTGELFF. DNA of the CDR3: TGTGCCAGCAGTCGCGAAAACCCCCTCCTGAACACCGGGGAGCTGTTTTTT.

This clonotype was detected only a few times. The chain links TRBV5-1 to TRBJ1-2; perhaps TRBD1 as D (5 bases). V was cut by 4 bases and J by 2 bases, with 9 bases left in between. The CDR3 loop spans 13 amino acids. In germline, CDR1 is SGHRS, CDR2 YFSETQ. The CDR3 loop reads CASSHDSNYGYTF. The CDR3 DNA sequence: TGCGCCAGCAGCCACGACAGCAACTATGGCTACACCTTC.

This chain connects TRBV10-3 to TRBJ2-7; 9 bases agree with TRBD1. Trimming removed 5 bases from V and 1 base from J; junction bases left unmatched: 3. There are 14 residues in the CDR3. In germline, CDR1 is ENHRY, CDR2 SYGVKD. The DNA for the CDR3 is TGTGCCATCAGTACAGGGGGCTCGTCCTACGAGCAGTACTTC. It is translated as CAISTGGSSYEQYF.

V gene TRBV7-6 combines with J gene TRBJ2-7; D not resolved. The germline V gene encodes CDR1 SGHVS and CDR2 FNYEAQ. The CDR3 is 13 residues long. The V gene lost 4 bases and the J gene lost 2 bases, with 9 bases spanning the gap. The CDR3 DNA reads TGTGCCAGCAGCTCCCTCGAAGCCTACGAGCAGTACTTC. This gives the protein CASSSLEAYEQYF. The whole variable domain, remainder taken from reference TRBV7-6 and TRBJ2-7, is GAGVSQSPRYKVTKRGQDVALRCDPISGHVSLYWYRQALGQGPEFLTYFNYEAQQDKSGLPNDRFSAERPEGSISTLTIQRTEQRDSAMYRCASSSLEAYEQYFGPGTRLTVT.

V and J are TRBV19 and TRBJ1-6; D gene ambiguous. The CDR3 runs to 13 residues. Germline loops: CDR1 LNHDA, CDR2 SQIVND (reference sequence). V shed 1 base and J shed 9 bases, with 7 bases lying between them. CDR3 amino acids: CASSIVEGSPLHF. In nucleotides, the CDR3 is TGTGCCAGTAGTATAGTTGAGGGTTCACCCCTCCACTTT.

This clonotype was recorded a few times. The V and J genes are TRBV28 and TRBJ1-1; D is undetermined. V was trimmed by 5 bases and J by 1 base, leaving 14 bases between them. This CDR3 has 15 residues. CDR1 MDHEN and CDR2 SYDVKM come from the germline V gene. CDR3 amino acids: CASSISRGWNTEAFF. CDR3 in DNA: TGTGCCAGCAGTATATCCCGGGGTTGGAACACTGAAGCTTTCTTT.

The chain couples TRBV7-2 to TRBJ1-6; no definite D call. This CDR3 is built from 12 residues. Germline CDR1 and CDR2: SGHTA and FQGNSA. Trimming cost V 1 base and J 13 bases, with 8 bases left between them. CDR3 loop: CASSLVGLPLHF. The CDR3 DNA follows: TGTGCCAGCAGCTTAGTTGGTCTGCCCCTCCACTTT.

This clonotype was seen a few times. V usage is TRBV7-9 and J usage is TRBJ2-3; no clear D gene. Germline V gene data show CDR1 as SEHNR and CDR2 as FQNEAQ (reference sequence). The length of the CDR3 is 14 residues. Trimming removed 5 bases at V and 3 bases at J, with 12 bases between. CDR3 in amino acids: CASSPSTGTDTQYF. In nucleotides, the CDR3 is TGTGCCAGCAGCCCCAGTACGGGTACAGATACGCAGTATTTT.

The CDR3 sequence: CASSYSTGTTSYEQYF. CDR3 nucleotides: TGTGCCAGCAGTTACTCGACCGGGACAACCTCCTACGAGCAGTACTTC. The chain carries TRBV6-5 and TRBJ2-7; D is possibly TRBD1 (6 bases). The CDR3 contains 16 residues. The germline gives CDR1 MNHEY, CDR2 SVGAGI. V lost 0 bases, J lost 0 bases, and 12 bases lay in between.

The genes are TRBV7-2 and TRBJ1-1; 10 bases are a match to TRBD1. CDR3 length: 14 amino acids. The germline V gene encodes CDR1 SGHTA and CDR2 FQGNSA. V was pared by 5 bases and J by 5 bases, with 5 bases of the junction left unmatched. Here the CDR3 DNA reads TGTGCCAGCAGCGCCCGGGACAGGGGAACTGAAGCTTTCTTT. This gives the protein CASSARDRGTEAFF.

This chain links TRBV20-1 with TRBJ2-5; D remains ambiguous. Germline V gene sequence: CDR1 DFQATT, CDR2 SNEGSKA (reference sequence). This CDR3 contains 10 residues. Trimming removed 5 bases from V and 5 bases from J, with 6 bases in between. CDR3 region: CSALRETQYF. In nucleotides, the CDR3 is TGCAGTGCTCTCCGGGAGACCCAGTACTTC.

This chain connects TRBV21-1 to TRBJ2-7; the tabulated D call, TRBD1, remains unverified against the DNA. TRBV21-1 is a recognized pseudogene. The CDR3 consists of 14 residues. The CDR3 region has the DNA TGTGCCAGCAGCCCCCCTCGATTCAGGTCCGAGCAGTACGTC. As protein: CASSPPRFRSEQYV.

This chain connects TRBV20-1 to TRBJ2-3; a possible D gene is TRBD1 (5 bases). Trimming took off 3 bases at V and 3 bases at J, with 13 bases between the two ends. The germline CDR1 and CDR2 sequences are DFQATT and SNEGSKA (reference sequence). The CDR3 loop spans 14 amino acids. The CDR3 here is CSASTQGLTDTQYF. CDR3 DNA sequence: TGCAGTGCTAGCACCCAGGGTTTGACAGATACGCAGTATTTT.

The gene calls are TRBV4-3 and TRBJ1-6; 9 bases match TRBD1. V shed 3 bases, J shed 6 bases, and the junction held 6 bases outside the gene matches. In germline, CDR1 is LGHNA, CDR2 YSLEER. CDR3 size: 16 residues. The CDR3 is CASSQLRTGVNSPLHF. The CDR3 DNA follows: TGCGCCAGCAGCCAGCTACGGACAGGGGTTAATTCACCCCTCCACTTT.

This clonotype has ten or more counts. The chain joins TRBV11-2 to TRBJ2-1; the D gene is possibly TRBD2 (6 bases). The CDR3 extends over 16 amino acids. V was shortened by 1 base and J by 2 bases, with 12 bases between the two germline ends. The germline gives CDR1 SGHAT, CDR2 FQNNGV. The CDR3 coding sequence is TGTGCCAGCAGCTTAGCGGGCGGGAACGCCTACAATGAGCAGTTCTTC. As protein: CASSLAGGNAYNEQFF. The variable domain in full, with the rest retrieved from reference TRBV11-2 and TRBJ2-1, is EAGVAQSPRYKIIEKRQSVAFWCNPISGHATLYWYQQILGQGPKLLIQFQNNGVVDDSQLPKDRFSAERLKGVDSTLKIQPAKLEDSAVYLCASSLAGGNAYNEQFFGPGTRLTVL.

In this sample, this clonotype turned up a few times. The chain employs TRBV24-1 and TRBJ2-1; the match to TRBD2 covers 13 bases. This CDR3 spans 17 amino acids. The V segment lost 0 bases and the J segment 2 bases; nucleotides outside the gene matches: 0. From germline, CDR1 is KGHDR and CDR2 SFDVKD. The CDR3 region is CATSDLGTSGTYNEQFF. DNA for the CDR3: TGTGCCACCAGTGATTTGGGGACTAGCGGGACCTACAATGAGCAGTTCTTC.

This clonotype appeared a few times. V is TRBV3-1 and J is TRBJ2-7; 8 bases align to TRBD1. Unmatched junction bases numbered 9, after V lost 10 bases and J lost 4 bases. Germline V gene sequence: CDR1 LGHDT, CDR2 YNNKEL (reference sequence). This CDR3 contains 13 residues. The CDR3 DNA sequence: TGTGCCACCACCGGGACAGGATTTTACGAGCAGTACTTC. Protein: CATTGTGFYEQYF.

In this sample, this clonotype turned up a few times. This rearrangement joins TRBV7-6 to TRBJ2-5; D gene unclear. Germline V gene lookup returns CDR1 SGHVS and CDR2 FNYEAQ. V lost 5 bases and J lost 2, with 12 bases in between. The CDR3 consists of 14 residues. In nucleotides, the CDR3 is TGTGCCAGCAGCCCGGACGGCCAACAAGAGACCCAGTACTTC. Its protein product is CASSPDGQQETQYF. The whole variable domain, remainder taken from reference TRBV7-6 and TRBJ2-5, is GAGVSQSPRYKVTKRGQDVALRCDPISGHVSLYWYRQALGQGPEFLTYFNYEAQQDKSGLPNDRFSAERPEGSISTLTIQRTEQRDSAMYRCASSPDGQQETQYFGPGTRLLVL.

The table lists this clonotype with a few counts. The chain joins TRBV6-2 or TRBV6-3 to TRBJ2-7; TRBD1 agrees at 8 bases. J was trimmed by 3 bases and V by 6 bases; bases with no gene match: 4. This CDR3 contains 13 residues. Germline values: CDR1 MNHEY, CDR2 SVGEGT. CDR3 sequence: CASRQGDLYEQYF. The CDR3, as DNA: TGTGCCAGCAGACAGGGGGACCTCTACGAGCAGTACTTC.

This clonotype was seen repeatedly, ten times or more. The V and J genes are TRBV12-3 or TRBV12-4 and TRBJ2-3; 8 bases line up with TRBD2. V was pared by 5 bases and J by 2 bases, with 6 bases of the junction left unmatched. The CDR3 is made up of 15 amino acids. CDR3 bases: TGTGCCAGCAGTCCACTAGCGGCCCACACAGATACGCAGTATTTT. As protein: CASSPLAAHTDTQYF.

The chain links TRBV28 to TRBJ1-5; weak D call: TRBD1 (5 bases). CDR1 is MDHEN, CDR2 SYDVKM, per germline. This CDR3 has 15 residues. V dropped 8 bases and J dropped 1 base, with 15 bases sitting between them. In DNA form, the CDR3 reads TGTGCCAGCTGCTCGTGGGGGGAAAGCAATCAGCCCCAGCATTTT. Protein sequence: CASCSWGESNQPQHF.

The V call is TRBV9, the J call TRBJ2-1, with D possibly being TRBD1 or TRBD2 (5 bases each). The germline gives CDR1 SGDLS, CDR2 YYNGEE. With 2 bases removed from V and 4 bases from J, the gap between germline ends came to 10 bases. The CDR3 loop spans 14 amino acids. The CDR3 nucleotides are TGTGCCAGCAGCGTCGGGGCGGTATACAATGAGCAGTTCTTC. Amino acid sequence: CASSVGAVYNEQFF. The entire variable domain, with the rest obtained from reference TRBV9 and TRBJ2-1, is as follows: DSGVTQTPKHLITATGQRVTLRCSPRSGDLSVYWYQQSLDQGLQFLIQYYNGEERAKGNILERFSAQQFPDLHSELNLSSLELGDSALYFCASSVGAVYNEQFFGPGTRLTVL.

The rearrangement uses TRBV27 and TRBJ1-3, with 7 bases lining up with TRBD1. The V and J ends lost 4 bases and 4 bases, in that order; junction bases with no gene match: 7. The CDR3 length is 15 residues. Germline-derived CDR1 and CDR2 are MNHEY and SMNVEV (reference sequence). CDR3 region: CASSSRDSSGNTIYF. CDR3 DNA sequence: TGTGCCAGCAGTTCCCGGGACAGCTCGGGAAACACCATATATTTT.

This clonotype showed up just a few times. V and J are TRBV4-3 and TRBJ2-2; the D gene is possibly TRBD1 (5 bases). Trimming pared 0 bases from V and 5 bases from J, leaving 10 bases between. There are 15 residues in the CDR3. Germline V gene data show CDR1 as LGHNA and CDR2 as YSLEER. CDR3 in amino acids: CASSQDLQVTGELFF. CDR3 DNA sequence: TGCGCCAGCAGCCAAGATTTACAGGTTACCGGGGAGCTGTTTTTT.

The CDR3 reads CASSESAQGLGTQYF. CDR3 sequence (DNA): TGTGCCAGCAGTGAATCGGCACAGGGGCTGGGGACCCAGTACTTC. This chain joins TRBV6-1 and TRBJ2-5; the match to TRBD1 covers 7 bases. V was clipped by 2 bases and J by 7 bases; unmatched bases: 10. Germline loops: CDR1 MNHNS, CDR2 SASEGT. The CDR3 has 15 amino acids.

The CDR3 reads CASSPGQGAGRNEQFF. For the CDR3, the DNA is TGTGCCAGCTCACCGGGGCAGGGGGCTGGTCGGAATGAGCAGTTCTTC. V gene TRBV18 combines with J gene TRBJ2-1; 8 bases fit TRBD1. This CDR3 comprises 16 residues. The junction had 11 bases not matched to a gene; V was cut back by 3 bases and J by 7 bases. Germline V CDR1 and CDR2: KGHSH, LQKENI.

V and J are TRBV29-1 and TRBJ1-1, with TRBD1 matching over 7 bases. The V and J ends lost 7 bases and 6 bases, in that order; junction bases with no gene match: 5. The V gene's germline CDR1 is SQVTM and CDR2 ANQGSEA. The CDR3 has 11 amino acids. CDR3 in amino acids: CSANRGAEAFF. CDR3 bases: TGCAGCGCCAACAGGGGTGCTGAAGCTTTCTTT.